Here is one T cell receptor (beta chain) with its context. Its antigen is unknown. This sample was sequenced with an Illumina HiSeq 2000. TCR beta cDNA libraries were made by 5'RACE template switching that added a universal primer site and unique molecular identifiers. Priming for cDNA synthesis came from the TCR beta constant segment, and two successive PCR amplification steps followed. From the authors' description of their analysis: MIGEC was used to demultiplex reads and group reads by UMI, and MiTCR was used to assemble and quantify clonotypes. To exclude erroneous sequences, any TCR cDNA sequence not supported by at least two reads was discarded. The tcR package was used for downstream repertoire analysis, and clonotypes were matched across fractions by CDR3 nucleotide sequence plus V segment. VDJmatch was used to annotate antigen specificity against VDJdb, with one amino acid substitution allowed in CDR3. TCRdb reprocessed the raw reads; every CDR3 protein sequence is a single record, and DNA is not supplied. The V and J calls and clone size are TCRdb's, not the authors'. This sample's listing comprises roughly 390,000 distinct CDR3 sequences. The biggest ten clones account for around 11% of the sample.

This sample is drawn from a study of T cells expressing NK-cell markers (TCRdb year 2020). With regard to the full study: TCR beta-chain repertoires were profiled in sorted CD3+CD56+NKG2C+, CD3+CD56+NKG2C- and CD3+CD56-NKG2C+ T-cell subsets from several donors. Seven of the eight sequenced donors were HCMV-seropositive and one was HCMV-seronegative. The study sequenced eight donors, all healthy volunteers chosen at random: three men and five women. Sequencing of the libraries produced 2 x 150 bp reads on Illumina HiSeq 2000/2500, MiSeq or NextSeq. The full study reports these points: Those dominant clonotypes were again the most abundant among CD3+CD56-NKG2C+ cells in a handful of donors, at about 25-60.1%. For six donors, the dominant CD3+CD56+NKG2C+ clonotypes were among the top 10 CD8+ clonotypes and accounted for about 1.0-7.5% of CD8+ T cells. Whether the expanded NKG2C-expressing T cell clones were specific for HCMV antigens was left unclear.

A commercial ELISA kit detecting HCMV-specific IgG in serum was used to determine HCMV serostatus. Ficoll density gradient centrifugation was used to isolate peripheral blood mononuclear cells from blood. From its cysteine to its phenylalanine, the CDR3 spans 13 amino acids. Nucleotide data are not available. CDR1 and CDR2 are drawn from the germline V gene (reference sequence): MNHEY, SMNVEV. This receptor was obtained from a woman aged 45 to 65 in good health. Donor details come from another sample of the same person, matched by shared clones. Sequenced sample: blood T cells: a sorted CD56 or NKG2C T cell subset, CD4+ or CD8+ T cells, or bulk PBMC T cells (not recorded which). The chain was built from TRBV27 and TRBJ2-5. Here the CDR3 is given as CASSNMRKETQYF.